Sequencing of this TCR beta chain was carried out in a study of graft-versus-host responses after intestinal transplantation. Study background: Grafts were multivisceral, liver-intestinal, or isolated intestinal. Whole-study results and caveats: Allografts from individuals with graft-donor T cell macrochimerism displayed high graft-versus-host to host-versus-graft clonal ratios. Researchers found peak circulating GvH clone levels linked to early post-transplant HvG declines. GvH clones surfaced in recipient marrow, some emerging earlier in ileum or blood.

This CDR3 is 13 amino acids long. CDR1 and CDR2 from the germline V gene are LNHDA and SQIVND (reference sequence). V trimming: 6 bases; J trimming: 6 bases; junction bases outside the gene matches: 6. Using immunoSEQ multiplex PCR, the repertoire was profiled, and TCRdb retains in-frame clones only, with some absent. The sample has about 59,000 clones; 85% to 95% are singletons. As concerns this clone: The antigen is undetermined.

The TCR sequence derives from a human donor who was the organ donor for an intestinal transplant. The chain carries TRBV19 and TRBJ2-3, with 7 bases lining up with TRBD1. Specimen: unstimulated CD4+ T cells sorted from spleen or lymph node cells, collected before transplant. The CDR3 nucleotides read TGTGCCAGTAGAGACAGGGATCGGGATACGCAGTATTTT. Encoded protein: CASRDRDRDTQYF.